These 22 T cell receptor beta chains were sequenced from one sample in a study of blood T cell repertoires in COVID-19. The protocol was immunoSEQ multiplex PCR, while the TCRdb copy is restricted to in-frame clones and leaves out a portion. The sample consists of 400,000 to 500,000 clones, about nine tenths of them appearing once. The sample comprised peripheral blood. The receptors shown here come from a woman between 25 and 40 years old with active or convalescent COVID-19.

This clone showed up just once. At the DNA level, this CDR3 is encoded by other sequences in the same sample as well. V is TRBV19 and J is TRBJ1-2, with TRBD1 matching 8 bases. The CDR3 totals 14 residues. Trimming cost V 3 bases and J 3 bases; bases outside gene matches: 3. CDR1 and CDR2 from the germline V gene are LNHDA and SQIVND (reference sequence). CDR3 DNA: TGTGCCAGTAGTATCACAGGGGGTGACTATGGCTACACCTTC. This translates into CASSITGGDYGYTF.

The CDR3 spells CASSYVGSKYEQYF. CDR3 nucleotide sequence: TGTGCCAGCAGCTACGTGGGGAGCAAGTACGAGCAGTACTTC. The rearrangement links TRBV5-6 to TRBJ2-7, with TRBD2 as a possible D gene (5 bases). The germline gives CDR1 SGHDT, CDR2 YYEEEE. The CDR3 length is 14 residues. V was clipped by 3 bases and J by 4 bases, with 14 bases between them.

CDR3: CASSPGQSTDTQYF. CDR3 in DNA: TGTGCCAGCAGCCCGGGACAGAGCACAGATACGCAGTATTTT. V usage is TRBV7-2 and J usage is TRBJ2-3; 7 nucleotides align to TRBD1. Germline V gene lookup returns CDR1 SGHTA and CDR2 FQGNSA. V was pared by 5 bases and J by 0 bases, with 2 bases of the junction left unmatched. This CDR3 is built from 14 residues. Variable domain in full (rest from reference TRBV7-2 and TRBJ2-3): GAGVSQSPSNKVTEKGKDVELRCDPISGHTALYWYRQSLGQGLEFLIYFQGNSAPDKSGLPSDRFSAERTGGSVSTLTIQRTQQEDSAVYLCASSPGQSTDTQYFGPGTRLTVL.

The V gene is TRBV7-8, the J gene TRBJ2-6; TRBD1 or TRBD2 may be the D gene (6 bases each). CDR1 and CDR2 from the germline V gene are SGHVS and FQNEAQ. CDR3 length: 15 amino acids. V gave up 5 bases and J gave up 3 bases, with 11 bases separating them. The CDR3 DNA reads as TGTGCCAGCAGCCGAGGGGGGCTTGGGGCCAACGTCCTGACTTTC. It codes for CASSRGGLGANVLTF.

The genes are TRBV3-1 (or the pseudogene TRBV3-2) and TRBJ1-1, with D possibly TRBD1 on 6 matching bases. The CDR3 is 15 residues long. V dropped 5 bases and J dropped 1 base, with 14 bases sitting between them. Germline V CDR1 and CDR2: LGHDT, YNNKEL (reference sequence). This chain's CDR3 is CASSDPGTSNTEAFF. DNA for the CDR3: TGTGCCAGCAGCGACCCCGGGACATCGAACACTGAAGCTTTCTTT.

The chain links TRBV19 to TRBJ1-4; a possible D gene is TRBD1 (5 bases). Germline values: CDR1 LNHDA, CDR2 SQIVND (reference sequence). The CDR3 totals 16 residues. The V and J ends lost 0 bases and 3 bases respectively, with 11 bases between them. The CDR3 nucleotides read TGTGCCAGTAGTATAGAGGGGGGGACGTCTAATGAAAAACTGTTTTTT. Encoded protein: CASSIEGGTSNEKLFF.

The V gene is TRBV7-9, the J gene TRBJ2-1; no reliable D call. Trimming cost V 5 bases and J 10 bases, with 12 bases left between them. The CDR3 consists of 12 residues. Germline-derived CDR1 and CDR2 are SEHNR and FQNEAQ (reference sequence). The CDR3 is CASSITLSEQFF. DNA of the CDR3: TGTGCCAGCAGCATAACCTTGAGCGAGCAGTTCTTC.

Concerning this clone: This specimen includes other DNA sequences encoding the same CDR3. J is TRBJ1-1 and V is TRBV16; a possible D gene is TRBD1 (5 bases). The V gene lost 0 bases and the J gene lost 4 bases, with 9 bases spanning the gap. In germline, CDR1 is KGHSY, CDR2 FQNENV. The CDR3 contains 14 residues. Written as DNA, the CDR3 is TGTGCCAGCAGCCAATCGGGGGGAAGCACTGAAGCTTTCTTT. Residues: CASSQSGGSTEAFF.

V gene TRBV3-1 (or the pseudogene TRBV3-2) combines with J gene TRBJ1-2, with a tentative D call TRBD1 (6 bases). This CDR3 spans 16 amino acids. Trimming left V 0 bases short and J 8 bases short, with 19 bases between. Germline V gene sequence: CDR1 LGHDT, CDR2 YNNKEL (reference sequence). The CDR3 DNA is TGTGCCAGCAGCCAAGACTCTGCATGGGGGCGCGAGGGCTACACCTTC. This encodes CASSQDSAWGREGYTF.

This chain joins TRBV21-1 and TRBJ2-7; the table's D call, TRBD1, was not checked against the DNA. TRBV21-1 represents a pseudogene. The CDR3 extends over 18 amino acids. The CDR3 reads CASRMGHREAEDLHEQYF. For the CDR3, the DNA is TGTGCCAGCAGGATGGGACACCGGGAAGCCGAGGACTTACACGAGCAGTACTTC.

CDR3 in DNA: TGTGCCAGCAGCTTAGAGGGCCCAGATACGCAGTATTTT. Residues: CASSLEGPDTQYF. The chain has TRBV11-2 and TRBJ2-3, with D hard to call. The CDR3 covers 13 residues. Trimming left V 0 bases short and J 4 bases short, with 5 bases between. CDR1 and CDR2 from the germline V gene are SGHAT and FQNNGV.

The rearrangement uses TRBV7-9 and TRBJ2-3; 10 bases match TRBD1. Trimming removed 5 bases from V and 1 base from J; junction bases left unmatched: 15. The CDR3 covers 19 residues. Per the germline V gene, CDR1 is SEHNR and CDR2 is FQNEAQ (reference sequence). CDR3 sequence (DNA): TGTGCCAGCAGCCGGACCGGGACAGGGGATTTTTGGGGCACAGATACGCAGTATTTT. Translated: CASSRTGTGDFWGTDTQYF.

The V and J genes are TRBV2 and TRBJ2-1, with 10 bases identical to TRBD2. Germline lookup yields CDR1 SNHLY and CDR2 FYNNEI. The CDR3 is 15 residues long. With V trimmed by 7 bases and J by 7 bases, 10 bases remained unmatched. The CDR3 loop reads CASIWEAGGPNEQFF. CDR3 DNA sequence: TGTGCCAGCATTTGGGAAGCGGGGGGGCCGAATGAGCAGTTCTTC.

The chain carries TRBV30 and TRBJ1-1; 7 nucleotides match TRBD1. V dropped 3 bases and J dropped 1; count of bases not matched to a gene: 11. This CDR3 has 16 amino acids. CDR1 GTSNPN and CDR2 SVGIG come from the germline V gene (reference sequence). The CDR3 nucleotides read TGTGCCTGGAGCCCCGGTGTGCAGGGGGGGAACACTGAAGCTTTCTTT. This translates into CAWSPGVQGGNTEAFF.

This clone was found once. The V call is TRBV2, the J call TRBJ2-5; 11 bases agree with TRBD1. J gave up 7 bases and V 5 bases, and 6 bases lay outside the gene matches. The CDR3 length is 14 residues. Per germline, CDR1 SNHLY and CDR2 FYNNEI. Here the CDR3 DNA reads TGTGCCAGCAGTACCGAGGGACAGGGGGGGACCCAGTACTTC. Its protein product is CASSTEGQGGTQYF. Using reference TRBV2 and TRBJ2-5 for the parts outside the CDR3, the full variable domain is EPEVTQTPSHQVTQMGQEVILRCVPISNHLYFYWYRQILGQKVEFLVSFYNNEISEKSEIFDDQFSVERPDGSNFTLKIRSTKLEDSAMYFCASSTEGQGGTQYFGPGTRLLVL.

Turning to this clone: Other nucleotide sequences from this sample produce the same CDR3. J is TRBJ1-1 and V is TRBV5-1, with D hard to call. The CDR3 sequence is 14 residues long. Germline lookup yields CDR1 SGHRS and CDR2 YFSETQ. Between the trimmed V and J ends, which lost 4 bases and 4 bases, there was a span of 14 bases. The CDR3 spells CASSPSGGSTEAFF. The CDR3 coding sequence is TGCGCCAGCAGCCCGTCGGGCGGGAGCACTGAAGCTTTCTTT.

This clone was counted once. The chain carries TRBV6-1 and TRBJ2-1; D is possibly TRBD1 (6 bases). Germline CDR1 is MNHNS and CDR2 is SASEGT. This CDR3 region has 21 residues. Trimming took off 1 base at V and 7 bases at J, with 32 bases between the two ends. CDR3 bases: TGTGCCAGCAGTGAAGAGCGGAGTTGGGGGACACTCCTTTTCCCCCGGAATGAGCAGTTCTTC. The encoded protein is CASSEERSWGTLLFPRNEQFF.

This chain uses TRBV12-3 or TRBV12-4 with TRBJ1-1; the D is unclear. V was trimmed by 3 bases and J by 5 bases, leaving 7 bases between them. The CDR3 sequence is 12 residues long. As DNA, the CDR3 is TGTGCCAGCAGTTTTGGTCAGACTGAAGCTTTCTTT. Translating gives CASSFGQTEAFF.

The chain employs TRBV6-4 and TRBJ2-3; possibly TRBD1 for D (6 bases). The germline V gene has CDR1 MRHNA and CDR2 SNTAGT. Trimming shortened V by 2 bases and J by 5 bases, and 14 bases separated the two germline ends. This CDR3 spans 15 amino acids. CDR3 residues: CASSDTGNSGDTQYF. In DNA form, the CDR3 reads TGTGCCAGCAGTGACACAGGGAACTCAGGAGATACGCAGTATTTT.

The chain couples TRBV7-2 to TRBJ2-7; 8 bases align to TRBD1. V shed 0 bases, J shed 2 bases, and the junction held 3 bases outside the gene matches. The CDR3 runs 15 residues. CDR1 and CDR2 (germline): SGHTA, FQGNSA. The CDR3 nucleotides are TGTGCCAGCAGCTTAGCCGGGACAGGACCCTACGAGCAGTACTTC. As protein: CASSLAGTGPYEQYF.

CDR3 in amino acids: CASSQVAGGQETQYF. CDR3 in DNA: TGCGCCAGCAGCCAGGTAGCGGGGGGCCAAGAGACCCAGTACTTC. The genes are TRBV4-1 and TRBJ2-5, with 10 bases identical to TRBD2. CDR1 and CDR2 (germline): MGHRA, YSYEKL. This CDR3 comprises 15 residues. V was clipped by 3 bases and J by 1 base; unmatched bases: 2.

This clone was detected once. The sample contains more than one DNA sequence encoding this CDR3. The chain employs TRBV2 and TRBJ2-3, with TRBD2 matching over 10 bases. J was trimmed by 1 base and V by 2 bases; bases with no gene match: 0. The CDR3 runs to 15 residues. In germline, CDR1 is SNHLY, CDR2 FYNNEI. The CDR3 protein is CASSELAGGTDTQYF. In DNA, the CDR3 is TGTGCCAGCAGTGAACTAGCGGGAGGCACAGATACGCAGTATTTT.